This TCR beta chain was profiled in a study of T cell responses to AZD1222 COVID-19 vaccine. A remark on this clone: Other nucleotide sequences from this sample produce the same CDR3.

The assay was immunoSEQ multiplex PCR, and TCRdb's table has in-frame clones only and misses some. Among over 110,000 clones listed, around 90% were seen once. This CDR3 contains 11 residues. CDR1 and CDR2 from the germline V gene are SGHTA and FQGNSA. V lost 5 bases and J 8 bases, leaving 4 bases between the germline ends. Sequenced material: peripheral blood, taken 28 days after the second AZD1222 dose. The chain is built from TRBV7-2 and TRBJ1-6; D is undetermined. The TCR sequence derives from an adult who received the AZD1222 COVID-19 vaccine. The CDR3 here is CASSRDSPLHF. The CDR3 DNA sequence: TGTGCCAGCAGCCGCGATTCACCCCTCCACTTT.